These T cell receptor beta chains were read from a single sample in a study of cytomegalovirus exposure and HLA in healthy donors. TCRdb's table, derived via immunoSEQ multiplex PCR, lists solely in-frame clones and lacks some. The data hold 110,000 or so clones, with around 85% observed a single time. The sample was PBMCs. The receptors come from a man in his thirties or forties in good health and CMV-seropositive. The conserved cysteine and the conserved F or W are not part of the CDR3 here. The order of the fields is CDR3 protein, V gene, D gene. A D gene is named only where the DNA matches it firmly.

cdr3_aa: ASSKEGGYYEQY; v_call: TRBV19; d_call: TRBD1
cdr3_aa: ASSEGQASYEQY; v_call: TRBV5-1; d_call: TRBD1
cdr3_aa: ASSKNGGRSYEQY; v_call: TRBV7-2; d_call: NA
cdr3_aa: ASSTPSGSADTQY; v_call: TRBV5-1; d_call: TRBD2
cdr3_aa: ASSLTGGGDEQY; v_call: TRBV5-1; d_call: TRBD1
cdr3_aa: ASSFRTVDYNSPLH; v_call: TRBV13; d_call: NA
cdr3_aa: ASSPLGGSYGYT; v_call: TRBV7-9; d_call: TRBD1
cdr3_aa: ASETETNTGELF; v_call: TRBV6-1; d_call: NA
cdr3_aa: ASSLGSGTGVNEQF; v_call: TRBV5-1; d_call: TRBD1
cdr3_aa: ASSQGGGSGYT; v_call: TRBV5-1; d_call: NA
cdr3_aa: AISPGQGAGTGELF; v_call: TRBV10-3; d_call: TRBD1
cdr3_aa: ASSLEGVTNYGYT; v_call: TRBV5-8; d_call: NA
cdr3_aa: ASSDRPSSTDTQY; v_call: TRBV19; d_call: NA
cdr3_aa: SGRQGAGGYT; v_call: TRBV29-1; d_call: TRBD1
cdr3_aa: ATSRGQGLSTEAF; v_call: TRBV15; d_call: NA
cdr3_aa: ASSVAGESNQPQH; v_call: TRBV9; d_call: NA
cdr3_aa: ASSQETGHMSTDTQY; v_call: TRBV4-2; d_call: TRBD1
cdr3_aa: ASRRGQYNSPLH; v_call: TRBV7-9; d_call: TRBD1
cdr3_aa: ASSPSSGANVLT; v_call: TRBV10-2; d_call: NA
cdr3_aa: ASSTDPNREQY; v_call: TRBV6-1; d_call: NA
cdr3_aa: ASSSGTGSPYEQY; v_call: TRBV2; d_call: TRBD1
cdr3_aa: ASSLTSRGGHNEQF; v_call: TRBV7-3; d_call: TRBD2
cdr3_aa: ASSLGLDSGNTIY; v_call: TRBV6-5; d_call: NA
cdr3_aa: ASSLRGGDSPLH; v_call: TRBV7-2; d_call: NA
cdr3_aa: AITGTREETQY; v_call: TRBV10-3; d_call: TRBD2
cdr3_aa: ASSLTGDAEAF; v_call: TRBV5-4; d_call: TRBD1
cdr3_aa: ASSPMEEKQF; v_call: TRBV16; d_call: NA
cdr3_aa: ASSVVLAGANEQF; v_call: TRBV9; d_call: TRBD2
cdr3_aa: ASSYTQTGRFSYEQY; v_call: TRBV4-1; d_call: TRBD1
cdr3_aa: ASSESGGNSYNEQF; v_call: TRBV5-4; d_call: TRBD2
cdr3_aa: ASSSRDLARDEQY; v_call: TRBV9; d_call: NA
cdr3_aa: ASSPRQGGMNTEAF; v_call: TRBV4-1; d_call: TRBD1
cdr3_aa: ASSTGANTGELF; v_call: TRBV7-2; d_call: TRBD1
cdr3_aa: ASSESLGTGSSGYT; v_call: TRBV10-1; d_call: TRBD1
cdr3_aa: ASSPTGNQPQH; v_call: TRBV6-5; d_call: NA